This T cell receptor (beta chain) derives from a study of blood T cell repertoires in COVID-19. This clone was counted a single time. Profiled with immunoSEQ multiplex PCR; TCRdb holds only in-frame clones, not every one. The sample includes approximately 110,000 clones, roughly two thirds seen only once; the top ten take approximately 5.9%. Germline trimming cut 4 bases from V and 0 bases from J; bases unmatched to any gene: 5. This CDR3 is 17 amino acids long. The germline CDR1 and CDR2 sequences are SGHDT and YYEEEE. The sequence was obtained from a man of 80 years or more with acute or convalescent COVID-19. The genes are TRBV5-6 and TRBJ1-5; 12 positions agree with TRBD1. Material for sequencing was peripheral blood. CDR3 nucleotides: TGTGCCAGCAGCACCGGGACAGGGGGCACTAGCAATCAGCCCCAGCATTTT. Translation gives CASSTGTGGTSNQPQHF.